This T cell receptor (beta chain) was captured by sequencing in a study of shared clonotypes between healthy human individuals. As for this clone: Its antigen is currently unknown. Other DNA sequences in the sample encode the same CDR3.

The CDR3 is 14 residues long. Per the germline V gene, CDR1 is LNHDA and CDR2 is SQIVND (reference sequence). The V end was cut by 4 bases, the J end by 2 bases, with 11 bases between. General study results and limits: Researchers found naive subsets generally carried larger estimated richness than memory subsets. The authors sampled blood alone, and tissue repertoires likely differ.

It was CD45RO-negative cells, positively selected for CCR7, that made up naive CD8 cells, with terminally differentiated effector memory CD45RA+ cells excluded. Deep-level running was used for the assay. Authors' data handling: In the immunoSEQ data, sequences were junction-only and lacked quality scores, so filtering differed. Generated by immunoSEQ multiplex PCR, the TCRdb table keeps only in-frame clones and is missing some. V, J and clone size derive from that table, while D and trimming were established from the DNA sequence. The table has around 2.1 million clones, about 92% seen once. This clonotype originated in a man aged 18 to 30 in good health. Some clones in this sample may be carry-over from other donors' samples. Input material: naive CD8+ T cells from PBMCs. The V call is TRBV19, the J call TRBJ2-5; D uncertain. CDR3 protein: CASSNRALQETQYF. DNA for the CDR3: TGTGCCAGTAGTAATCGGGCGCTACAAGAGACCCAGTACTTC.